This TCR beta chain is drawn from a study of T cell clonotyping in hematopoietic cell transplantation. CDR3 size: 15 residues. Germline lookup yields CDR1 SEHNR and CDR2 FQNEAQ (reference sequence). Deletions cut 5 bases from V and 0 bases from J, with 11 bases between. The sample holds a few counts of this clone. TCRdb's copy holds only in-frame clones and misses some; the assay was immunoSEQ multiplex PCR. The sample comprises approximately 8,400 clones, 66% of which are singletons, and around 20% rests with the top ten. This TCR derives from a male patient aged 55 to 69 who had an allogeneic stem cell transplant from an unrelated donor, so the T cells may come from the graft donor. Some clones in this sample may be carry-over from other donors' samples. V gene TRBV7-9 combines with J gene TRBJ1-3; no reliable D call. This material consisted of peripheral blood mononuclear cells, taken 100 days after allogeneic stem cell transplant. The CDR3 region is CASSQTGSSGNTIYF. The CDR3, as DNA: TGTGCCAGCAGCCAGACCGGTAGCTCTGGAAACACCATATATTTT.